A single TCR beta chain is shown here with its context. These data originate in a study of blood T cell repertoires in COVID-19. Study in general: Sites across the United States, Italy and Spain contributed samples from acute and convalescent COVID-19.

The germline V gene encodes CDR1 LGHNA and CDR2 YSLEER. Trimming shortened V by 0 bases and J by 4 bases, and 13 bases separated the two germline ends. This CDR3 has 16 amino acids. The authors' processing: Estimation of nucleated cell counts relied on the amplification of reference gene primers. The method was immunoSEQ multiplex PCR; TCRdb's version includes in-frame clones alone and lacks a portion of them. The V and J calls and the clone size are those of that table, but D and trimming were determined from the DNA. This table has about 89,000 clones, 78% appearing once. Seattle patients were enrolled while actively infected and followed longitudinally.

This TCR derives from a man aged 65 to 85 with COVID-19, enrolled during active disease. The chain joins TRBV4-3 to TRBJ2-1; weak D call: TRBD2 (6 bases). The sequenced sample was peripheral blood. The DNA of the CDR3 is TGCGCCAGCAGCCAAGAATGGGGCGGGGTTTACAATGAGCAGTTCTTC. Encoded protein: CASSQEWGGVYNEQFF.